Below, 24 T cell receptor beta chains from the same sample are listed, as sequenced in a study of CD8 T cells in Susac syndrome. Reverse transcription used roughly 0.45 to 1 ug RNA and random hexamers. One entry per CDR3 protein, called by TCRdb with MiXCR from the immunoSEQ multiplex PCR reads. This sample carries 300,000 to 350,000 distinct CDR3 sequences, roughly nine tenths of them seen once, and the ten largest clones take approximately 0.065%. The material sequenced was CD4+ T cells from PBMCs. The receptors originated from a human donor with multiple sclerosis.

The chain uses TRBV6-1 and TRBJ1-2; 8 positions match TRBD1. Looked up from germline, CDR1 is MNHNS and CDR2 is SASEGT. Losses at the gene ends were 5 bases for V and 4 bases for J; bases not matched to a gene: 12. The length of the CDR3 is 16 residues. In nucleotides, the CDR3 is TGTGCCAGCAGTAGCCCCAGGACAGGGTTGGGCTATGGCTACACCTTC. It specifies CASSSPRTGLGYGYTF.

This sequence joins TRBV5-1 and TRBJ2-3; D may be TRBD2 (6 bases). V lost 4 bases and J 1 base, leaving 19 bases between the germline ends. Germline V gene data show CDR1 as SGHRS and CDR2 as YFSETQ. The CDR3 has 17 residues. In DNA, the CDR3 is TGCGCCAGCAGCATCCAGCTTGGCGGGGCCCGCACAGATACGCAGTATTTT. Amino acid sequence: CASSIQLGGARTDTQYF.

V gene TRBV12-3 or TRBV12-4 combines with J gene TRBJ1-5, with D perhaps TRBD1 (5 bases). The V end lost 3 bases, the J end lost 11 bases, and 8 bases lay between the germline ends. This CDR3 has 11 amino acids. This CDR3 is CASSLGGAQHF. CDR3 coding DNA: TGTGCCAGCAGTTTGGGGGGGGCCCAGCATTTT.

V usage is TRBV7-2 and J usage is TRBJ2-5; D not resolved. Germline CDR1 is SGHTA and CDR2 is FQGNSA. The ends were cut back, 5 bases at V and 2 bases at J, with 9 bases in the middle. This CDR3 spans 13 amino acids. CDR3 coding DNA: TGTGCCAGCAGCCTAACATGGCAAGAGACCCAGTACTTC. Its translation is CASSLTWQETQYF.

This clonotype was seen once. V usage is TRBV20-1 and J usage is TRBJ2-7, with TRBD1 matching 11 bases. The CDR3 sequence is 13 residues long. Germline V gene sequence: CDR1 DFQATT, CDR2 SNEGSKA (reference sequence). CDR3: CSSPGQGGYEQYF. The CDR3 nucleotides are TGCAGCTCCCCGGGACAGGGGGGGTACGAGCAGTACTTC.

The chain employs TRBV20-1 and TRBJ2-7; 8 bases match TRBD1. V lost 5 bases, J lost 5 bases, and 11 bases stayed unmatched. The germline V gene encodes CDR1 DFQATT and CDR2 SNEGSKA (reference sequence). The length of the CDR3 is 14 residues. This CDR3 reads CSAPLGQGADEQYF. In nucleotides, the CDR3 is TGCAGTGCTCCTCTGGGGCAGGGGGCGGACGAGCAGTACTTC.

The rearrangement joins TRBV5-1 to TRBJ2-1; tentatively, D is TRBD2 (6 bases). Deletions cut 1 base from V and 10 bases from J, with 12 bases between. There are 13 residues in the CDR3. Germline CDR1 reads SGHRS; CDR2 reads YFSETQ. CDR3 sequence: CASSLISGVEQFF. The CDR3, as DNA: TGCGCCAGCAGCTTGATCTCGGGGGTAGAGCAGTTCTTC. Variable domain in full (rest from reference TRBV5-1 and TRBJ2-1): KAGVTQTPRYLIKTRGQQVTLSCSPISGHRSVSWYQQTPGQGLQFLFEYFSETQRNKGNFPGRFSGRQFSNSRSEMNVSTLELGDSALYLCASSLISGVEQFFGPGTRLTVL.

V is TRBV3-1 and J is TRBJ2-1; a weak D match, TRBD2 (6 bases). Germline CDR1 is LGHDT and CDR2 is YNNKEL (reference sequence). This CDR3 is 14 amino acids long. Trimming took off 6 bases at V and 7 bases at J, with 16 bases between the two ends. As DNA, the CDR3 is TGTGCCAGCAGACTCGGGACTTATGGGAATGAGCAGTTCTTC. It codes for CASRLGTYGNEQFF.

This chain links TRBV12-3 or TRBV12-4 with TRBJ2-2; D is perhaps TRBD2 (6 bases). The CDR3 has 12 amino acids. Trimming removed 6 bases from V and 8 bases from J, with 10 bases in between. This chain's CDR3 is CASSRGIGELFF. As DNA, the CDR3 is TGTGCCAGCAGCCGGGGGATAGGGGAGCTGTTTTTT.

The rearrangement joins TRBV6-5 to TRBJ2-7; possible D gene TRBD2, 6 bases. Germline V gene sequence: CDR1 MNHEY, CDR2 SVGAGI. The ends were cut back, 5 bases at V and 6 bases at J, with 14 bases in the middle. This CDR3 has 13 residues. CDR3 loop: CASSAPGLGEQYF. DNA for the CDR3: TGTGCCAGCAGTGCACCGGGACTCGGCGAGCAGTACTTC.

V gene TRBV30 combines with J gene TRBJ1-5, with a weak D call TRBD1 (5 bases). CDR1 is GTSNPN and CDR2 is SVGIG in the germline V gene (reference sequence). Trimming left V 2 bases short and J 0 bases short, with 14 bases between. CDR3 length: 16 amino acids. The CDR3 spells CAWSKLGGYSNQPQHF. In nucleotides, the CDR3 is TGTGCCTGGAGTAAGTTGGGGGGGTATAGCAATCAGCCCCAGCATTTT. The full variable domain, its missing parts supplied by reference TRBV30 and TRBJ1-5, is SQTIHQWPATLVQPVGSPLSLECTVEGTSNPNLYWYRQAAGRGLQLLFYSVGIGQISSEVPQNLSASRPQDRQFILSSKKLLLSDSGFYLCAWSKLGGYSNQPQHFGDGTRLSIL.

The V call is TRBV7-2, the J call TRBJ2-7; 9 nucleotides agree with TRBD2. CDR1 and CDR2 from the germline V gene are SGHTA and FQGNSA. The CDR3 contains 15 residues. V lost 8 bases, J lost 3 bases, and 11 bases stayed unmatched. The CDR3 is CASCQGLAGNYEQYF. The DNA for the CDR3 is TGTGCCAGCTGCCAAGGTCTAGCGGGGAACTACGAGCAGTACTTC.

The chain employs TRBV12-3 or TRBV12-4 and TRBJ1-1, with D uncertain. Trimming took 5 bases from V and 5 from J, leaving 15 bases between them. The length of the CDR3 is 14 residues. The CDR3 protein is CASSEQFFGTEAFF. The CDR3 DNA reads TGTGCCAGCAGTGAACAGTTTTTTGGGACTGAAGCTTTCTTT.

The chain carries TRBV30 and TRBJ2-1; TRBD1 matches at 9 bases. The trim removed 0 bases at V and 16 bases at J, leaving 4 bases unmatched. The length of the CDR3 is 11 residues. The germline CDR1 and CDR2 sequences are GTSNPN and SVGIG (reference sequence). The CDR3: CAWSVGQGRFF. In DNA form, the CDR3 reads TGTGCCTGGAGTGTGGGACAGGGAAGATTCTTC.

V usage is TRBV19 and J usage is TRBJ1-5; TRBD1 is a possible D gene (6 bases). The CDR3 contains 13 residues. Trimming pared 4 bases from V and 5 bases from J, leaving 9 bases between. Germline CDR1 is LNHDA and CDR2 is SQIVND (reference sequence). CDR3 residues: CASSTYRDQPQHF. CDR3 DNA: TGTGCCAGTAGTACCTACAGGGATCAGCCCCAGCATTTT.

The J gene is TRBJ1-1, the V gene TRBV30; D possibly corresponds to TRBD1 (5 bases). There are 15 residues in the CDR3. Trimming removed 0 bases at V and 4 bases at J, with 15 bases between. Germline CDR1 is GTSNPN and CDR2 is SVGIG (reference sequence). The CDR3 DNA sequence: TGTGCCTGGAGTGTACCCGGGCCTACAGGCACTGAAGCTTTCTTT. It yields the protein CAWSVPGPTGTEAFF.

CDR3: CASSSGLASGTDTQYF. CDR3 coding DNA: TGTGCCAGCAGCTCCGGGCTAGCGTCGGGCACAGATACGCAGTATTTT. The genes are TRBV7-3 and TRBJ2-3; possible D gene TRBD2, 6 bases. Between the trimmed V and J ends, which lost 4 bases and 1 base, there was a span of 15 bases. The CDR3 contains 16 residues. Germline assignment: CDR1 SGHTA and CDR2 FQGTGA.

The chain couples TRBV7-9 to TRBJ1-2; D unclear. The germline gives CDR1 SEHNR, CDR2 FQNEAQ (reference sequence). CDR3 size: 14 residues. Trimming removed 1 base at V and 2 bases at J, with 8 bases between. The CDR3 loop is CASSLEGPNYGYTF. The CDR3 coding sequence is TGTGCCAGCAGCTTAGAGGGTCCGAACTATGGCTACACCTTC.

The chain has TRBV7-2 and TRBJ2-2, with D possibly being TRBD2 (5 bases). Trimming cost V 2 bases and J 4 bases, with 17 bases left between them. This CDR3 has 17 residues. Looked up from germline, CDR1 is SGHTA and CDR2 is FQGNSA. The CDR3 loop reads CASSLNVWGVGTGELFF. The DNA of the CDR3 is TGTGCCAGCAGCTTAAATGTTTGGGGAGTGGGCACCGGGGAGCTGTTTTTT.

This CDR3 reads CASSPDRGGGNTEAFF. In nucleotides, the CDR3 is TGTGCCAGCAGCCCGGACAGGGGAGGTGGAAACACTGAAGCTTTCTTT. The genes are TRBV7-9 and TRBJ1-1; 9 bases agree with TRBD1. CDR3 length: 16 residues. CDR1 and CDR2 from the germline V gene are SEHNR and FQNEAQ (reference sequence). Trimming took 5 bases from V and 2 from J; bases not matched to a gene: 9.

This chain connects TRBV29-1 to TRBJ2-7; weak D call: TRBD2 (5 bases). The CDR3 has 16 amino acids. Trimming removed 5 bases from V and 3 bases from J, with 23 bases in between. Per the germline V gene, CDR1 is SQVTM and CDR2 is ANQGSEA. The CDR3 DNA reads TGCAGCGTTTTAGGTCCGATTGAGGGCTCCGTCTACGAGCAGTACTTC. Protein product: CSVLGPIEGSVYEQYF.

This chain uses TRBV30 with TRBJ2-3; D might be TRBD1 or TRBD2, each matching 5 bases. CDR1 is GTSNPN and CDR2 is SVGIG in the germline V gene (reference sequence). V was pared by 3 bases and J by 2 bases, with 12 bases between. CDR3 length: 14 amino acids. CDR3 loop: CAWRRDGYTDTQYF. DNA for the CDR3: TGTGCCTGGAGAAGGGACGGCTACACAGATACGCAGTATTTT. Complete variable domain (other parts from reference TRBV30 and TRBJ2-3): SQTIHQWPATLVQPVGSPLSLECTVEGTSNPNLYWYRQAAGRGLQLLFYSVGIGQISSEVPQNLSASRPQDRQFILSSKKLLLSDSGFYLCAWRRDGYTDTQYFGPGTRLTVL.

This chain uses TRBV7-9 with TRBJ1-1, with 8 bases identical to TRBD1. The CDR3 covers 15 residues. Germline CDR1 and CDR2: SEHNR and FQNEAQ (reference sequence). J lost 3 bases, V lost 3 bases, and 6 bases had no gene match. The CDR3 reads CASSFPGGYDTEAFF. The CDR3 bases are TGTGCCAGCAGCTTTCCAGGGGGCTACGACACTGAAGCTTTCTTT. The full variable domain, completed using reference TRBV7-9 and TRBJ1-1, is DTGVSQNPRHKITKRGQNVTFRCDPISEHNRLYWYRQTLGQGPEFLTYFQNEAQLEKSRLLSDRFSAERPKGSFSTLEIQRTEQGDSAMYLCASSFPGGYDTEAFFGQGTRLTVV.

The J gene is TRBJ1-1, the V gene TRBV20-1; 10 nucleotides line up with TRBD1. The CDR3 loop spans 20 amino acids. The J segment lost 4 bases and the V segment lost 2 bases, leaving 22 bases of the junction unmatched. The germline gives CDR1 DFQATT, CDR2 SNEGSKA (reference sequence). The CDR3 loop reads CSARTSTGGPMIGGSTEAFF. The DNA of the CDR3 is TGCAGTGCTAGAACATCGACAGGGGGCCCCATGATAGGCGGCTCCACTGAAGCTTTCTTT.